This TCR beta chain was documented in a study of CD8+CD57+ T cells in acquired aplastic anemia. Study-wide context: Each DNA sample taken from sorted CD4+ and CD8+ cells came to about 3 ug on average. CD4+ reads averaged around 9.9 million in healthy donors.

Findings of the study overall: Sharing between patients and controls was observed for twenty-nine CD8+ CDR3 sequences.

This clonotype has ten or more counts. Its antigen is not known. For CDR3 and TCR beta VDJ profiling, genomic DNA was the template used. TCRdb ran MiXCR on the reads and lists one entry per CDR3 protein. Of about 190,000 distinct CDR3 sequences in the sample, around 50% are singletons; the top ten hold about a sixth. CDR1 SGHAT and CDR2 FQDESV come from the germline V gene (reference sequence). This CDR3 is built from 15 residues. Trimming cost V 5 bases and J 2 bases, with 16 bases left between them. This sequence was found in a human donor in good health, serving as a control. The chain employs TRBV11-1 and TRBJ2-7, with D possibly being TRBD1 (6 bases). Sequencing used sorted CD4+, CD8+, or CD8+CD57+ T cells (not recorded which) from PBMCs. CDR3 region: CASSLKRTDPYEQYF. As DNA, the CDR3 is TGTGCCAGCAGCCTAAAGCGGACAGATCCCTACGAGCAGTACTTC.